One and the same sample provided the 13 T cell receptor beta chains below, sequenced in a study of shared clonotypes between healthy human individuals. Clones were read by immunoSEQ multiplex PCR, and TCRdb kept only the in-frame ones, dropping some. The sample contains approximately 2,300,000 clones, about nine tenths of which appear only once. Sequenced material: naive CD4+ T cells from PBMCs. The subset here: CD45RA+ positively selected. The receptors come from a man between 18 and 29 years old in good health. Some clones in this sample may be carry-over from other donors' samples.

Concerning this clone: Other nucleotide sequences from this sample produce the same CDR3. CDR3 bases: TGTGCCAGCAGCCCCCGGACTGGAAACACCATATATTTT. The encoded protein is CASSPRTGNTIYF. The gene calls are TRBV9 and TRBJ1-3; D is unclear. Germline CDR1 reads SGDLS; CDR2 reads YYNGEE. The CDR3 runs to 13 residues. V lost 4 bases, J lost 2 bases, and 7 bases lay in between.

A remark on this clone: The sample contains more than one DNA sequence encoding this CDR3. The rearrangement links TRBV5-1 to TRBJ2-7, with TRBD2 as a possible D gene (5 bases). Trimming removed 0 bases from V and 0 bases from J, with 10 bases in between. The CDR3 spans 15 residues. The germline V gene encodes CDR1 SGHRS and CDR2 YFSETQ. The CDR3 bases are TGCGCCAGCAGCTTGGGAGGACTTAGCTCCTACGAGCAGTACTTC. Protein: CASSLGGLSSYEQYF.

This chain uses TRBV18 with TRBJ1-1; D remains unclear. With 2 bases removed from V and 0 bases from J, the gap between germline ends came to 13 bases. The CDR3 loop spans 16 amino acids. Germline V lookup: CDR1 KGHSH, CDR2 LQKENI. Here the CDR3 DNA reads TGTGCCAGCTCACCAACGGACCCACAGTTGAACACTGAAGCTTTCTTT. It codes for CASSPTDPQLNTEAFF.

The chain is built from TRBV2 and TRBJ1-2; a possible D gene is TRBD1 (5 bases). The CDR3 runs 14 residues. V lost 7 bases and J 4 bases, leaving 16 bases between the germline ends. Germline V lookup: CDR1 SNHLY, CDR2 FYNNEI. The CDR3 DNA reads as TGTGCCAGCACCTTGGAGAAGGGGAGCTATGGCTACACCTTC. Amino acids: CASTLEKGSYGYTF.

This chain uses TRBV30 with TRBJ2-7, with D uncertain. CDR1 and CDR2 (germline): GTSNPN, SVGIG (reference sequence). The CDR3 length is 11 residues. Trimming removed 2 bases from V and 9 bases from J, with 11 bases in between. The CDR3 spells CAWSSWVGQYF. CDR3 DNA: TGTGCCTGGAGTAGCTGGGTAGGGCAGTACTTC.

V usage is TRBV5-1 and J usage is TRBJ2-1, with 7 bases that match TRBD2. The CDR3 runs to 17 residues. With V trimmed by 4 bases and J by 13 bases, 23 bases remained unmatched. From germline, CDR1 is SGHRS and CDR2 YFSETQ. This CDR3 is CASSHETSYTSIRDQFF. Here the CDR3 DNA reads TGCGCCAGCAGCCATGAGACTAGCTATACTTCAATTCGAGATCAGTTCTTC. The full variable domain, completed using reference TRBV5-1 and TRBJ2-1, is KAGVTQTPRYLIKTRGQQVTLSCSPISGHRSVSWYQQTPGQGLQFLFEYFSETQRNKGNFPGRFSGRQFSNSRSEMNVSTLELGDSALYLCASSHETSYTSIRDQFFGPGTRLTVL.

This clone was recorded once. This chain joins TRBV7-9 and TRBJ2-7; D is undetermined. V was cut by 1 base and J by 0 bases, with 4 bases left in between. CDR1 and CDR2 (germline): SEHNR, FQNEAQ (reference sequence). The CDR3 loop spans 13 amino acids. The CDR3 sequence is CASSLDHSYEQYF. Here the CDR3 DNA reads TGTGCCAGCAGCTTAGATCACTCCTACGAGCAGTACTTC.

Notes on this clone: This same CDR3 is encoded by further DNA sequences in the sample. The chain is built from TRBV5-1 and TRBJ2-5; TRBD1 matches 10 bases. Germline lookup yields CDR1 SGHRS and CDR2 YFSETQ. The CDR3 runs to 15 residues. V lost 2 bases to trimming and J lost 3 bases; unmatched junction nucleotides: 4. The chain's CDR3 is CASSLVGTGEETQYF. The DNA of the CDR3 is TGCGCCAGCAGCTTAGTAGGGACAGGGGAAGAGACCCAGTACTTC.

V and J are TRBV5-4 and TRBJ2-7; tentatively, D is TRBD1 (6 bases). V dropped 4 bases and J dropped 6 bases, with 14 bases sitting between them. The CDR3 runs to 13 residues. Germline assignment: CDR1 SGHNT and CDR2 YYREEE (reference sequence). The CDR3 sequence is CASSPGIGGEQYF. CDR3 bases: TGTGCCAGCAGCCCGGGTATAGGGGGCGAGCAGTACTTC.

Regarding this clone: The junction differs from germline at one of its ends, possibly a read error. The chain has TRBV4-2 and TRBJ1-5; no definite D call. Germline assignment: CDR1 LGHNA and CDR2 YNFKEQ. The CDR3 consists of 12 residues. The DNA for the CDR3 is TGTGCCAGCAGCCAAGACCGAGGGCCCCCGCATTTT. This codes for CASSQDRGPPHF.

CDR3 sequence reads: CASSLTDISSYNEQFF. The CDR3 DNA reads as TGTGCCAGCAGCTTGACAGATATCAGCTCCTACAATGAGCAGTTCTTC. The rearrangement links TRBV9 to TRBJ2-1; tentatively, D is TRBD1 (5 bases). The CDR3 loop spans 16 amino acids. Germline V gene sequence: CDR1 SGDLS, CDR2 YYNGEE. V gave up 4 bases and J gave up 0 bases, with 14 bases separating them.

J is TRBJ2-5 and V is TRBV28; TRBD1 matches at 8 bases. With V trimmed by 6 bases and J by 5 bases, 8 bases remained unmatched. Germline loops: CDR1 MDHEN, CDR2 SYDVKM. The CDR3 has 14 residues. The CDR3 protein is CASRVTGAGETQYF. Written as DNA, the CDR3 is TGTGCCAGCAGGGTGACAGGGGCGGGGGAGACCCAGTACTTC.

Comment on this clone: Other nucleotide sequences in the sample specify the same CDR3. The CDR3: CASSSERNNEQFF. As DNA, the CDR3 is TGTGCCAGCAGCTCGGAACGTAACAATGAGCAGTTCTTC. V gene TRBV7-2 combines with J gene TRBJ2-1; D remains ambiguous. Germline values: CDR1 SGHTA, CDR2 FQGNSA. The CDR3 is 13 amino acids. V dropped 4 bases and J dropped 5 bases, with 9 bases sitting between them.